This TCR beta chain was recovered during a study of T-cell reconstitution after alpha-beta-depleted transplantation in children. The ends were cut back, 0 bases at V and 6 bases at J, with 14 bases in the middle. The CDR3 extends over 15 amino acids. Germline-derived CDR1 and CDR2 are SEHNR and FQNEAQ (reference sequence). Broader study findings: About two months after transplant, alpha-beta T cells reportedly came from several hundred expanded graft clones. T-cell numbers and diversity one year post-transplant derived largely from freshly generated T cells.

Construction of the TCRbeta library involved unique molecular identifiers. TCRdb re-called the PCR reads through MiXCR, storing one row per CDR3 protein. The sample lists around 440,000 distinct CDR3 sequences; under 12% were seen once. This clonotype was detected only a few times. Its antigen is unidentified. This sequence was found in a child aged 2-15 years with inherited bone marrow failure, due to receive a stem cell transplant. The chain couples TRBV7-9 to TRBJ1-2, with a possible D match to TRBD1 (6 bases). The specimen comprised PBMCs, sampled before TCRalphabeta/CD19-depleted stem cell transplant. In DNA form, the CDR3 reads TGTGCCAGCAGCTTAGCGGGCCAGGGGCCCCATGGCTACACCTTC. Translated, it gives CASSLAGQGPHGYTF.